The 12 T cell receptor beta chains below all came from one sample that was sequenced in a study of T cells in Graves' hyperthyroidism and ophthalmopathy. The TCR beta CDR3 regions underwent amplification using RNA transcripts as the source. The HTBI primer set was used in a first-round RT-PCR of the TCR CDR3. TCRdb itself ran the multiplex PCR reads through MiXCR, one entry per CDR3 protein. The sample yields 250,000 to 300,000 distinct CDR3 sequences, about an eighth seen once. The sample was blood. Receptor source: a woman in her 30s with Graves' hyperthyroidism that later progressed to Graves' ophthalmopathy.

The rearrangement joins TRBV6-1 to TRBJ2-6; D is tentatively TRBD1 or TRBD2 (6 bases each). The CDR3 loop spans 19 amino acids. V was trimmed by 7 bases and J by 3 bases, leaving 25 bases between them. Germline loops: CDR1 MNHNS, CDR2 SASEGT. CDR3 amino acids: CASTSAGGRKGLGANVLTF. CDR3 nucleotide sequence: TGTGCCAGCACCTCGGCTGGGGGGCGAAAGGGGCTTGGGGCCAACGTCCTGACTTTC.

The chain combines TRBV29-1 with TRBJ1-2; D ambiguous. The CDR3 is 13 residues long. Trimming shortened V by 3 bases and J by 0 bases, and 8 bases separated the two germline ends. Germline-derived CDR1 and CDR2 are SQVTM and ANQGSEA. For the CDR3, the DNA is TGCAGCGTTGAGTCCCAGTCTAACTATGGCTACACCTTC. It translates to CSVESQSNYGYTF.

In this sample, this clonotype turned up many times. The J gene is TRBJ1-3, the V gene TRBV3-1; possibly TRBD1 for D (5 bases). The CDR3 has 16 residues. CDR1 LGHDT and CDR2 YNNKEL come from the germline V gene (reference sequence). V lost 3 bases to trimming and J lost 0 bases, with 12 bases between them. CDR3 DNA sequence: TGTGCCAGCAGCCATTTTACGGACATCTCTGGAAACACCATATATTTT. This encodes CASSHFTDISGNTIYF.

This clonotype occurred many times. V and J are TRBV7-2 and TRBJ1-5; 8 positions match TRBD1. V trimming: 4 bases; J trimming: 6 bases; junction bases outside the gene matches: 2. Per the germline V gene, CDR1 is SGHTA and CDR2 is FQGNSA. The CDR3 consists of 13 residues. The CDR3 nucleotides read TGTGCCAGCAGCTCACAGGGGGGTCAGCCCCAGCATTTT. This translates into CASSSQGGQPQHF. The whole variable domain, remainder taken from reference TRBV7-2 and TRBJ1-5, is GAGVSQSPSNKVTEKGKDVELRCDPISGHTALYWYRQSLGQGLEFLIYFQGNSAPDKSGLPSDRFSAERTGGSVSTLTIQRTQQEDSAVYLCASSSQGGQPQHFGDGTRLSIL.

This clonotype showed up just a few times. The chain has TRBV28 and TRBJ2-3, with 14 bases fitting TRBD2. Germline V gives CDR1 MDHEN, CDR2 SYDVKM. This CDR3 is built from 18 residues. The V and J ends lost 8 bases and 3 bases, in that order; junction bases with no gene match: 13. Here the CDR3 reads CASHPGLAGVIGTDTQYF. The CDR3 region has the DNA TGTGCCAGCCACCCGGGACTAGCGGGAGTAATTGGGACAGATACGCAGTATTTT. The variable domain in full, completed from reference TRBV28 and TRBJ2-3, reads DVKVTQSSRYLVKRTGEKVFLECVQDMDHENMFWYRQDPGLGLRLIYFSYDVKMKEKGDIPEGYSVSREKKERFSLILESASTNQTSMYLCASHPGLAGVIGTDTQYFGPGTRLTVL.

This clonotype was counted ten times or more. The chain combines TRBV2 with TRBJ2-3; 9 bases map to TRBD1. The V gene's germline CDR1 is SNHLY and CDR2 FYNNEI. The CDR3 runs to 16 residues. V shed 5 bases, J shed 5 bases, and the junction held 11 bases outside the gene matches. The CDR3 region is CASSPGGRTGEDTQYF. CDR3 DNA sequence: TGTGCCAGCAGTCCAGGGGGCCGGACAGGGGAAGATACGCAGTATTTT.

This clonotype was seen at least ten times. The chain has TRBV2 and TRBJ2-7; D may match TRBD1 or TRBD2 (6 bases each). Deletions cut 8 bases from V and 2 bases from J, with 16 bases between. Germline lookup yields CDR1 SNHLY and CDR2 FYNNEI. CDR3 size: 14 residues. CDR3 loop: CASFHEGGTYEQYF. DNA of the CDR3: TGTGCCAGCTTCCATGAGGGGGGCACCTACGAGCAGTACTTC.

This clonotype was counted ten times or more. This chain uses TRBV11-2 with TRBJ1-6; 10 nucleotides match TRBD1. This CDR3 is built from 15 residues. Per germline, CDR1 SGHAT and CDR2 FQNNGV. V shed 0 bases, J shed 7 bases, and the junction held 0 bases outside the gene matches. This chain's CDR3 is CASSLEGQGNSPLHF. CDR3 DNA sequence: TGTGCCAGCAGCTTAGAGGGACAGGGGAATTCACCCCTCCACTTT.

This clonotype has ten or more counts. The gene calls are TRBV7-3 and TRBJ2-3; 8 bases map to TRBD2. The CDR3 runs 21 residues. V lost 3 bases to trimming and J lost 1 base; unmatched junction nucleotides: 21. Germline CDR1 is SGHTA and CDR2 is FQGTGA. CDR3 coding DNA: TGTGCCAGCAGCTTTGGGCCTCTAGCGGGTCGGTCTGGAGTCGGCACAGATACGCAGTATTTT. Its protein product is CASSFGPLAGRSGVGTDTQYF. Together with reference TRBV7-3 and TRBJ2-3, the CDR3 gives the full variable domain: GAGVSQTPSNKVTEKGKYVELRCDPISGHTALYWYRQSLGQGPEFLIYFQGTGAADDSGLPNDRFFAVRPEGSVSTLKIQRTERGDSAVYLCASSFGPLAGRSGVGTDTQYFGPGTRLTVL.

This clonotype has ten or more counts. This chain connects TRBV30 to TRBJ2-5, with 7 nucleotides matching TRBD1. This CDR3 is 17 amino acids long. The trim removed 1 base at V and 4 bases at J, leaving 15 bases unmatched. Per the germline V gene, CDR1 is GTSNPN and CDR2 is SVGIG (reference sequence). CDR3 residues: CAWSGSPVQGPLETQYF. DNA for the CDR3: TGTGCCTGGAGTGGCTCTCCTGTACAGGGGCCGCTAGAGACCCAGTACTTC.

This clonotype was seen many times. The rearrangement joins TRBV30 to TRBJ2-5; D remains unclear. Germline-derived CDR1 and CDR2 are GTSNPN and SVGIG (reference sequence). The CDR3 covers 14 residues. V was pared by 4 bases and J by 1 base, with 13 bases between. CDR3 amino acids: CAWTRRAAQETQYF. DNA of the CDR3: TGTGCCTGGACCCGCCGGGCTGCCCAAGAGACCCAGTACTTC. Full variable domain (missing parts from reference TRBV30 and TRBJ2-5): SQTIHQWPATLVQPVGSPLSLECTVEGTSNPNLYWYRQAAGRGLQLLFYSVGIGQISSEVPQNLSASRPQDRQFILSSKKLLLSDSGFYLCAWTRRAAQETQYFGPGTRLLVL.

This clonotype was seen many times. V usage is TRBV6-1 and J usage is TRBJ2-7; D not certain. Trimming stripped 7 bases from V and 5 bases from J, with 18 bases between. CDR3 length: 14 amino acids. The germline CDR1 and CDR2 sequences are MNHNS and SASEGT. For the CDR3, the DNA is TGTGCCAGCACAGACACTAATTCCTTCAACGAGCAGTACTTC. Its protein is CASTDTNSFNEQYF.